Following are 11 T cell receptor beta chains from one sample sequenced in a study of cytomegalovirus exposure and HLA in healthy donors. In the PCR, 60 Vbeta and 13 Jbeta primers were used. Measured with immunoSEQ multiplex PCR; TCRdb has only the in-frame clones, and not every one. The clone table shows some 55,000 clones, with the ten largest holding about an eighth. Sequencing was done on a sample of PBMCs. All receptors come from a young man in good health and CMV-seropositive.

This chain uses TRBV28 with TRBJ1-5; D unresolved. The CDR3 spans 15 residues. Trimming took off 4 bases at V and 5 bases at J, with 15 bases between the two ends. The germline CDR1 and CDR2 sequences are MDHEN and SYDVKM. Here the CDR3 DNA reads TGTGCCAGCAGTTCGACCCCTAGCCTCGATCAGCCCCAGCATTTT. Encoded protein: CASSSTPSLDQPQHF. Full variable domain (remainder filled in from reference TRBV28 and TRBJ1-5): DVKVTQSSRYLVKRTGEKVFLECVQDMDHENMFWYRQDPGLGLRLIYFSYDVKMKEKGDIPEGYSVSREKKERFSLILESASTNQTSMYLCASSSTPSLDQPQHFGDGTRLSIL.

The CDR3 protein is CASSLDIIGQPQHF. Written as DNA, the CDR3 is TGTGCCAGCAGCCTCGACATAATCGGTCAGCCCCAGCATTTT. The chain uses TRBV28 and TRBJ1-5; D is unclear. Germline V gene sequence: CDR1 MDHEN, CDR2 SYDVKM. The CDR3 spans 14 residues. Trimming cost V 6 bases and J 6 bases, with 15 bases left between them. The entire variable domain, with the rest obtained from reference TRBV28 and TRBJ1-5, is as follows: DVKVTQSSRYLVKRTGEKVFLECVQDMDHENMFWYRQDPGLGLRLIYFSYDVKMKEKGDIPEGYSVSREKKERFSLILESASTNQTSMYLCASSLDIIGQPQHFGDGTRLSIL.

This chain uses TRBV28 with TRBJ1-4, with TRBD1 identical over 7 bases. Germline CDR1 and CDR2: MDHEN and SYDVKM. With V trimmed by 5 bases and J by 4 bases, 4 bases remained unmatched. The CDR3 is made up of 14 amino acids. CDR3 in amino acids: CASSRQGLNEKLFF. The CDR3 nucleotides are TGTGCCAGCAGTAGACAGGGCCTTAATGAAAAACTGTTTTTT.

V gene TRBV29-1 combines with J gene TRBJ2-7; tentative D call: TRBD2 (6 bases). The CDR3 runs to 12 residues. The germline gives CDR1 SQVTM, CDR2 ANQGSEA. V gave up 1 base and J gave up 3 bases, with 7 bases separating them. The CDR3 region has the DNA TGCAGCGTTGAAGGGGGGGTCTACGAGCAGTACTTC. Residues: CSVEGGVYEQYF.

The rearrangement uses TRBV4-1 and TRBJ2-1; 8 bases are shared with TRBD1. V was pared by 3 bases and J by 8 bases, with 9 bases of the junction left unmatched. The CDR3 spans 15 residues. CDR1 MGHRA and CDR2 YSYEKL come from the germline V gene. CDR3 nucleotide sequence: TGCGCCAGCAGCCACGAGGAGGACAGGGCGGATGAGCAGTTCTTC. Protein product: CASSHEEDRADEQFF.

This rearrangement joins TRBV27 to TRBJ2-1, with D possibly matching TRBD2 (5 bases). The germline CDR1 and CDR2 sequences are MNHEY and SMNVEV (reference sequence). The CDR3 runs to 12 residues. Trimming removed 6 bases at V and 5 bases at J, with 8 bases between. In nucleotides, the CDR3 is TGTGCCAGCAGAGTCGGGGACAATGAGCAGTTCTTC. This sequence encodes CASRVGDNEQFF.

The rearrangement joins TRBV12-5 to TRBJ2-1, with a possible D match to TRBD2 (6 bases). V lost 7 bases and J lost 4, with 20 bases in between. The CDR3 sequence is 16 residues long. Looked up from germline, CDR1 is LGHNT and CDR2 is FRNRAP. CDR3 region: CASASGGAGTYNEQFF. The CDR3 region has the DNA TGTGCTAGTGCCTCCGGAGGGGCGGGGACGTACAATGAGCAGTTCTTC.

The V call is TRBV6-5, the J call TRBJ1-5, with D perhaps TRBD1 (6 bases). The CDR3 length is 15 residues. CDR1 is MNHEY, CDR2 SVGAGI, per germline. Trimming cost V 5 bases and J 2 bases, with 13 bases left between them. Here the CDR3 DNA reads TGTGCCAGCAGTAAGGGGGTAGAGGGCAATCAGCCCCAGCATTTT. It yields the protein CASSKGVEGNQPQHF.

The chain uses TRBV29-1 and TRBJ2-5, with D maybe TRBD2 (5 bases). Deletions cut 6 bases from V and 5 bases from J, with 19 bases between. CDR1 is SQVTM, CDR2 ANQGSEA, per germline. This CDR3 contains 14 residues. CDR3 protein: CSVAARLRVETQYF. The CDR3 nucleotides are TGCAGCGTCGCGGCCCGGTTGCGGGTCGAGACCCAGTACTTC.

The chain uses TRBV6-1 and TRBJ1-5, with 7 bases identical to TRBD1. Germline V gives CDR1 MNHNS, CDR2 SASEGT. The CDR3 has 18 amino acids. The ends lost 2 bases at V and 0 bases at J; junction bases unmatched: 10. CDR3 coding DNA: TGTGCCAGCAGTGAAAGGACAGGATCCGCATATAGCAATCAGCCCCAGCATTTT. As protein: CASSERTGSAYSNQPQHF.

This chain joins TRBV7-9 and TRBJ2-1; 14 positions match TRBD2. The germline V gene encodes CDR1 SEHNR and CDR2 FQNEAQ (reference sequence). The CDR3 is made up of 15 amino acids. With 5 bases clipped from V and 5 bases from J, the junction kept 2 bases outside the gene matches. CDR3 coding DNA: TGTGCCAGCAGCGCGGGACTAGCGGGGGACAATGAGCAGTTCTTC. This codes for CASSAGLAGDNEQFF.